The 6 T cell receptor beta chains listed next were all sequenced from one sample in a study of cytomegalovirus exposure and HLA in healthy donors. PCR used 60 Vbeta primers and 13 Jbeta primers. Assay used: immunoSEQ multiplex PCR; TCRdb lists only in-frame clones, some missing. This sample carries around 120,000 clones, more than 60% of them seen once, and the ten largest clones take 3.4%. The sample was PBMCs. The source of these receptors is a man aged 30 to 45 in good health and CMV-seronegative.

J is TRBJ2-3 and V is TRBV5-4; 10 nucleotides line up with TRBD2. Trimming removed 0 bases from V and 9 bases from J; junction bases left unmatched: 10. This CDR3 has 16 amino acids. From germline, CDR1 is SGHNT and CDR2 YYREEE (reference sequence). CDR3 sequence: CASSLAASGGLETQYF. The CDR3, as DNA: TGTGCCAGCAGCTTGGCCGCTAGCGGGGGTCTTGAAACGCAGTATTTT.

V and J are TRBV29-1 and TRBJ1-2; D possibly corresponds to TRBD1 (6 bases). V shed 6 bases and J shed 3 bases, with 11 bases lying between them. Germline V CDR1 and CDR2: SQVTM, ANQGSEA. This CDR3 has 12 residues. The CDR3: CSVRGGDYGYTF. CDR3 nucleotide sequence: TGCAGCGTGCGAGGGGGGGACTATGGCTACACCTTC.

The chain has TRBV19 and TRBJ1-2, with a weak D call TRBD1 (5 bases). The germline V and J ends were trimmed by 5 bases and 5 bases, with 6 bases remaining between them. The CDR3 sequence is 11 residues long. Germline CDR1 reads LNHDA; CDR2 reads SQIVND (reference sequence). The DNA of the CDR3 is TGTGCCAGTAGTCGACAGTATGGCTACACCTTC. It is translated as CASSRQYGYTF.

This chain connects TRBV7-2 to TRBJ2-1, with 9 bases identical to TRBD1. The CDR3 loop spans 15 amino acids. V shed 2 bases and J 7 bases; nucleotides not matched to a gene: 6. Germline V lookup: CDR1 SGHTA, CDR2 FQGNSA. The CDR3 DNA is TGTGCCAGCAGCTTAATGACAGGGGGAACGAATGAGCAGTTCTTC. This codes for CASSLMTGGTNEQFF.

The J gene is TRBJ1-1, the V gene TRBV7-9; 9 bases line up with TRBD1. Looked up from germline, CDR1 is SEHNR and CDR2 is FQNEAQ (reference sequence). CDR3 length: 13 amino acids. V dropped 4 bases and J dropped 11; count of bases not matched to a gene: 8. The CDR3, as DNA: TGTGCCAGCAGCTCCCAACAGGGGGCTGTCGCTTTCTTT. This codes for CASSSQQGAVAFF.

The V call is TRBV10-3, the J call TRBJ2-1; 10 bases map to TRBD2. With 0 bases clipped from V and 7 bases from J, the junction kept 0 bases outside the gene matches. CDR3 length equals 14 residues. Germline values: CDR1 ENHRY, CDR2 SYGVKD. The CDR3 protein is CAISESSGRNEQFF. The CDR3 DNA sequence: TGTGCCATCAGTGAGTCTAGCGGGAGGAATGAGCAGTTCTTC.